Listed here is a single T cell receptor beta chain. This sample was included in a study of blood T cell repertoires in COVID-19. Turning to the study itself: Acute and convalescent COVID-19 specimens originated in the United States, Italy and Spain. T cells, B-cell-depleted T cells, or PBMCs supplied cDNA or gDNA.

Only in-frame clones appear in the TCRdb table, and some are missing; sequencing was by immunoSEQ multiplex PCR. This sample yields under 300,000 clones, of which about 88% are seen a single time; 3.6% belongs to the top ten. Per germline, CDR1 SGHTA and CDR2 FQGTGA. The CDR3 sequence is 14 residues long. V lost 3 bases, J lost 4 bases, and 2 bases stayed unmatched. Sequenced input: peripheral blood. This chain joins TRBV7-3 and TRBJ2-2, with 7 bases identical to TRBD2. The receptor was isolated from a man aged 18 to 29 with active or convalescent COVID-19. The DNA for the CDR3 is TGTGCCAGCAGCTTGGGAGGGACCACCGGGGAGCTGTTTTTT. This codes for CASSLGGTTGELFF.